The present T cell receptor (beta chain) was sequenced within a study of T-cell memory formation after mild COVID-19. Findings of the study overall: Clones which contracted sat mainly in CM and EM if CD4+, and in EMRA if CD8+.

Trimming at V came to 4 bases and at J to 8 bases, leaving 8 bases not matched to a gene. The CDR3 sequence is 15 residues long. Germline CDR1 reads MNHNY; CDR2 reads SVGAGI (reference sequence). TCRdb fed the 5' RACE reads into MiXCR, producing one record per CDR3 protein. The sample has 90,000 to 120,000 distinct CDR3 sequences; 13% to 15% are singletons. Details on this clonotype: Its target is unknown.

This sequence joins TRBV6-6 and TRBJ1-4; 9 bases agree with TRBD1. The TCR sequence derives from a man in his late teens or twenties who had mild COVID-19 (a few samples of this study predate the infection). Cell type and time point are not known. The sample comprised PBMCs or a T cell subset sorted from them (not recorded which). The CDR3 protein is CASSSPGQGREKLFF. The DNA of the CDR3 is TGTGCCAGCAGTTCGCCGGGACAGGGAAGAGAAAAACTGTTTTTT.